A single sample gave rise to the 14 T cell receptor beta chains below, sequenced in a study of cytomegalovirus exposure and HLA in healthy donors. Data came from immunoSEQ multiplex PCR; TCRdb stores just in-frame clones and leaves some out. The data show around 60,000 clones, 96% seen once. Sequencing was carried out using PBMCs. Source of these receptors: a woman aged 18-29 years in good health and CMV-seronegative.

V is TRBV18 and J is TRBJ2-3, with D possibly matching TRBD1 (6 bases). Germline CDR1 is KGHSH and CDR2 is LQKENI. The CDR3 has 17 residues. Between the trimmed V and J ends, which lost 2 bases and 2 bases, there was a span of 17 bases. The CDR3 loop is CASSPAGAGAYTDTQYF. The CDR3 DNA reads as TGTGCCAGCTCACCAGCCGGGGCAGGGGCATACACAGATACGCAGTATTTT.

The chain carries TRBV6-6 and TRBJ1-5, with 11 bases identical to TRBD1. CDR1 and CDR2 (germline): MNHNY, SVGAGI (reference sequence). This CDR3 is built from 15 residues. Germline trimming cut 6 bases from V and 3 bases from J; bases unmatched to any gene: 4. The CDR3 nucleotides are TGTGCCAGCAGGGGGACAGGGGGTCCCAATCAGCCCCAGCATTTT. Protein product: CASRGTGGPNQPQHF.

The chain combines TRBV6-1 with TRBJ1-2; 10 bases agree with TRBD1. Trimming cost V 5 bases and J 2 bases; bases outside gene matches: 2. Germline V gene sequence: CDR1 MNHNS, CDR2 SASEGT. The CDR3 runs to 14 residues. CDR3 residues: CASSPTGGNYGYTF. CDR3 nucleotide sequence: TGTGCCAGCAGTCCGACAGGGGGCAACTATGGCTACACCTTC.

The V gene is TRBV6-5, the J gene TRBJ2-3, with no clear D. V was trimmed by 2 bases and J by 0 bases, leaving 6 bases between them. CDR3 length equals 14 residues. CDR1 and CDR2 from the germline V gene are MNHEY and SVGAGI. CDR3 coding DNA: TGTGCCAGCAGTTACGGGCTTAGCACAGATACGCAGTATTTT. Translating it yields CASSYGLSTDTQYF.

The chain uses TRBV28 and TRBJ2-5; no clear D gene. Per the germline V gene, CDR1 is MDHEN and CDR2 is SYDVKM. V lost 3 bases to trimming and J lost 1 base, with 6 bases between them. There are 13 residues in the CDR3. The CDR3 bases are TGTGCCAGCAGTTTGGGCACCCAAGAGACCCAGTACTTC. Protein product: CASSLGTQETQYF.

The V gene is TRBV20-1, the J gene TRBJ1-1; 7 nucleotides agree with TRBD1. The CDR3 has 11 residues. Germline loops: CDR1 DFQATT, CDR2 SNEGSKA (reference sequence). CDR3 sequence: CSLGTAREAFF. CDR3 DNA: TGCAGCCTAGGGACAGCCCGTGAAGCTTTCTTT.

The rearrangement links TRBV11-2 to TRBJ1-1; 9 bases align to TRBD1. V was clipped by 4 bases and J by 3 bases; unmatched bases: 3. CDR3 size: 14 residues. Germline CDR1 reads SGHAT; CDR2 reads FQNNGV. The CDR3 nucleotides read TGTGCCAGCAGCTCCGACAGGGGGTACACTGAAGCTTTCTTT. This sequence encodes CASSSDRGYTEAFF.

The V and J genes are TRBV6-5 and TRBJ2-1; 8 positions agree with TRBD2. The CDR3 has 14 amino acids. The V gene's germline CDR1 is MNHEY and CDR2 SVGAGI. With V trimmed by 1 base and J by 9 bases, 5 bases remained unmatched. CDR3 protein: CASSYLPGGSEQFF. DNA of the CDR3: TGTGCCAGCAGTTACTTACCGGGGGGGTCTGAGCAGTTCTTC.

V usage is TRBV29-1 and J usage is TRBJ2-1; 10 bases are a match to TRBD1. This CDR3 has 18 residues. V trimming: 0 bases; J trimming: 0 bases; junction bases outside the gene matches: 8. The germline CDR1 and CDR2 sequences are SQVTM and ANQGSEA. Here the CDR3 DNA reads TGCAGCGTTGAAGATCCGGAAGACAGGGGGCTCTCCTACAATGAGCAGTTCTTC. It is translated as CSVEDPEDRGLSYNEQFF.

This chain's CDR3 is CASSLGEGSTEAFF. CDR3 DNA sequence: TGTGCCAGCAGTTTAGGGGAGGGAAGTACTGAAGCTTTCTTT. V usage is TRBV28 and J usage is TRBJ1-1; D is undetermined. Germline assignment: CDR1 MDHEN and CDR2 SYDVKM. The CDR3 consists of 14 residues. V shed 2 bases and J shed 5 bases, with 12 bases lying between them.

This clone was found once. This chain connects TRBV7-8 to TRBJ1-2; 8 bases align to TRBD1. Germline V gene sequence: CDR1 SGHVS, CDR2 FQNEAQ. The CDR3 is 14 amino acids. The V gene end was trimmed by 5 bases and the J gene end by 5 bases; junction bases not matched to a gene: 7. CDR3 in DNA: TGTGCCAGCAGCGCGAAGGACAGGGTTTATGGCTACACCTTC. Residues: CASSAKDRVYGYTF.

This chain links TRBV14 with TRBJ2-5; 11 nucleotides match TRBD2. V lost 3 bases, J lost 4 bases, and 4 bases stayed unmatched. The CDR3 is 15 residues long. CDR1 SGHDN and CDR2 FVKESK come from the germline V gene. The CDR3 here is CASSQTSGAPETQYF. The CDR3 DNA sequence: TGTGCCAGCAGCCAGACTAGCGGGGCCCCAGAGACCCAGTACTTC.

This clone was recorded a few times. This chain joins TRBV27 and TRBJ1-1, with 9 bases identical to TRBD1. The V and J ends lost 6 bases and 0 bases, in that order; junction bases with no gene match: 2. Germline lookup yields CDR1 MNHEY and CDR2 SMNVEV (reference sequence). The CDR3 covers 14 residues. For the CDR3, the DNA is TGTGCCAGCAGCCGACAGGGGGTGAACACTGAAGCTTTCTTT. Its translation is CASSRQGVNTEAFF.

CDR3 nucleotides: TGTGCCAGCAGCCAAGATAGGGACAGGGTCAGCGAGCAGTACTTC. This encodes CASSQDRDRVSEQYF. J is TRBJ2-7 and V is TRBV4-2; TRBD1 matches at 9 bases. V lost 0 bases, J lost 6 bases, and 6 bases stayed unmatched. The germline CDR1 and CDR2 sequences are LGHNA and YNFKEQ. The CDR3 is made up of 15 amino acids.